The TCR beta chain described here comes from a study of CD8+ T cells in alopecia areata. Treatment specified: oral pan-JAK inhibitor, 5-10 mg twice daily. Extraction and reverse transcription of RNA yielded cDNA as the sequencing template. Sequenced by immunoSEQ multiplex PCR; TCRdb stores in-frame clones only, minus some. The sample has approximately 200,000 clones, roughly three fifths seen once; the top ten hold about 3.5%. CDR1 MGHDK and CDR2 SYGVNS come from the germline V gene. V shed 4 bases and J 9 bases; nucleotides not matched to a gene: 7. The length of the CDR3 is 15 residues. This clonotype was obtained from a human donor with alopecia areata. The starting material was CD4+ T cells sorted from blood, obtained at week 4, from a patient treated with tofacitinib. V usage is TRBV25-1 and J usage is TRBJ1-6, with 9 positions matching TRBD1. The CDR3 DNA reads as TGTGCCAGCAGTGGAACCGGGACAGGGTCTTCACCCCTCCACTTT. This encodes CASSGTGTGSSPLHF.